A single sample is the source of the 13 T cell receptor beta chains below, sequenced in a study of PD-L1 blockade in urothelial cancer. Profiling relied on immunoSEQ multiplex PCR, and the TCRdb table lists in-frame clones only, not all of them. In the table there are more than 30,000 clones, about 79% of which are singletons. The sample in question was PBMCs, obtained around atezolizumab (anti-PD-L1) treatment. The receptors come from a man in his 60s with urothelial cancer.

This chain joins TRBV21-1 and TRBJ2-5; no DNA check was done on the table's D call, TRBD2. TRBV21-1 is shown as a pseudogene. This CDR3 spans 14 amino acids. The CDR3 region is CASSKVFSQETQYF. Here the CDR3 DNA reads TGTGCCAGCAGCAAAGTTTTCTCCCAAGAGACCCAGTACTTC.

The chain uses TRBV11-2 and TRBJ2-7, with D possibly being TRBD2 (5 bases). Germline V gene data show CDR1 as SGHAT and CDR2 as FQNNGV. The CDR3 consists of 13 residues. The V gene lost 2 bases and the J gene lost 2 bases, with 7 bases spanning the gap. The CDR3, as DNA: TGTGCCAGCAGCTTACGAGGGCCCTACGAGCAGTACTTC. It encodes CASSLRGPYEQYF.

The genes are TRBV6-5 and TRBJ1-1; maybe TRBD1 (5 bases). The CDR3 consists of 15 residues. Trimming left V 4 bases short and J 6 bases short, with 18 bases between. Germline CDR1 reads MNHEY; CDR2 reads SVGAGI. In DNA, the CDR3 is TGTGCCAGCAGTTTAAGCTCAGGGATCCGCCCTGAAGCTTTCTTT. Its translation is CASSLSSGIRPEAFF.

This chain's CDR3 is CASSYLGTGGNTEAFF. DNA for the CDR3: TGTGCCAGCAGCTACCTTGGGACGGGGGGGAACACTGAAGCTTTCTTT. This sequence joins TRBV13 and TRBJ1-1; a weak D match, TRBD1 (5 bases). Germline values: CDR1 PRHDT, CDR2 FYEKMQ (reference sequence). V was pared by 4 bases and J by 1 base, with 16 bases between. CDR3 length: 16 amino acids.

CDR3 amino acids: CASSSRAGRTGELFF. As DNA, the CDR3 is TGTGCCAGCTCAAGTCGGGCAGGGCGCACCGGGGAGCTGTTTTTT. The V call is TRBV18, the J call TRBJ2-2; D may be TRBD1 (5 bases). This CDR3 has 15 amino acids. Germline assignment: CDR1 KGHSH and CDR2 LQKENI. V was shortened by 5 bases and J by 4 bases, with 14 bases between the two germline ends.

This clone was counted a few times. The V gene is TRBV5-1, the J gene TRBJ1-2; the D is unclear. Trimming took off 4 bases at V and 3 bases at J, with 16 bases between the two ends. The germline V gene encodes CDR1 SGHRS and CDR2 YFSETQ. The CDR3 is 15 amino acids. As DNA, the CDR3 is TGCGCCAGCAGCGCCCGAGGGCTTGGTGACTATGGCTACACCTTC. Protein product: CASSARGLGDYGYTF.

The chain recombines TRBV27 with TRBJ1-6; D gene unclear. The CDR3 sequence is 17 residues long. Trimming removed 2 bases from V and 4 bases from J, with 15 bases in between. The germline gives CDR1 MNHEY, CDR2 SMNVEV (reference sequence). CDR3 in amino acids: CASSLLNPSEYNSPLHF. The CDR3 DNA reads as TGTGCCAGCAGTTTACTGAATCCGTCCGAGTATAATTCACCCCTCCACTTT.

J is TRBJ2-3 and V is TRBV6-1; 9 bases map to TRBD1. Per germline, CDR1 MNHNS and CDR2 SASEGT. V lost 6 bases and J lost 0; bases outside the gene matches: 4. The CDR3 length is 15 residues. The CDR3 DNA sequence: TGTGCCAGCAGCAGGGACAGGGCAAGCACAGATACGCAGTATTTT. Translated, it gives CASSRDRASTDTQYF.

This clone occurred a few times. An end of the junction does not agree with germline; a read error may underlie this. This rearrangement joins TRBV5-1 to TRBJ2-5; D is perhaps TRBD2 (5 bases). This CDR3 region has 11 residues. Germline V lookup: CDR1 SGHRS, CDR2 YFSETQ. The CDR3 spells CASSLGTRFHF. As DNA, the CDR3 is TGCGCCAGCAGCTTGGGTACTAGATTTCACTTC.

The chain is built from TRBV9 and TRBJ2-3, with TRBD2 matching 7 bases. CDR1 SGDLS and CDR2 YYNGEE come from the germline V gene. The CDR3 spans 16 residues. J lost 0 bases, V lost 0 bases, and 4 bases had no gene match. The CDR3 DNA sequence: TGTGCCAGCAGCGTAGGTATTAGCGGGAGCACAGATACGCAGTATTTT. Amino acid sequence: CASSVGISGSTDTQYF.

The CDR3 reads CASIDIYSNQPQHF. The DNA for the CDR3 is TGTGCCAGTATAGACATTTATAGCAATCAGCCCCAGCATTTT. This chain joins TRBV19 and TRBJ1-5, with unresolved D. Trimming took off 7 bases at V and 0 bases at J, with 10 bases between the two ends. The CDR3 is 14 residues long. From germline, CDR1 is LNHDA and CDR2 SQIVND (reference sequence).

This clone was seen a few times. This is likely an artifact of a read error, given a far larger clone one base away. The same CDR3 is also encoded by other DNA sequences in this sample. The chain employs TRBV23-1 and TRBJ2-7; possible D gene TRBD1, 6 bases. TRBV23-1 carries the ORF label, with uncertain function. The CDR3 runs 13 residues. The V end was cut by 6 bases, the J end by 1 base, with 10 bases between. CDR3 protein: CASSQDSSYEQYF. DNA for the CDR3: TGCGCCAGCAGCCAGGACAGTTCCTACGAGCAGTACTTC.

V and J are TRBV5-1 and TRBJ1-2; 7 bases agree with TRBD1. The CDR3 loop spans 13 amino acids. CDR1 and CDR2 from the germline V gene are SGHRS and YFSETQ. V gave up 0 bases and J gave up 8 bases; unmatched junction bases: 4. The CDR3 coding sequence is TGCGCCAGCAGCTTGGACAGGGGCGGCGGCTACACCTTC. Amino acids: CASSLDRGGGYTF.